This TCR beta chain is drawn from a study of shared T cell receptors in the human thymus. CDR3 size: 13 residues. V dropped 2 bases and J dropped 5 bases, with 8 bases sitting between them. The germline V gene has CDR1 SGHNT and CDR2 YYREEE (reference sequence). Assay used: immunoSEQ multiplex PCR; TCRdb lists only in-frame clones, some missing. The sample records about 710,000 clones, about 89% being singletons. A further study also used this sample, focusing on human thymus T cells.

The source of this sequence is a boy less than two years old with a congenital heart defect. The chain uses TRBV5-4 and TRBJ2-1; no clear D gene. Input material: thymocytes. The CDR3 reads CASSFKQDNEQFF. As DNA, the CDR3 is TGTGCCAGCAGCTTCAAGCAGGACAATGAGCAGTTCTTC. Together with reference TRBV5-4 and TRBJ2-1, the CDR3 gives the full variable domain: ETGVTQSPTHLIKTRGQQVTLRCSSQSGHNTVSWYQQALGQGPQFIFQYYREEENGRGNFPPRFSGLQFPNYSSELNVNALELDDSALYLCASSFKQDNEQFFGPGTRLTVL.